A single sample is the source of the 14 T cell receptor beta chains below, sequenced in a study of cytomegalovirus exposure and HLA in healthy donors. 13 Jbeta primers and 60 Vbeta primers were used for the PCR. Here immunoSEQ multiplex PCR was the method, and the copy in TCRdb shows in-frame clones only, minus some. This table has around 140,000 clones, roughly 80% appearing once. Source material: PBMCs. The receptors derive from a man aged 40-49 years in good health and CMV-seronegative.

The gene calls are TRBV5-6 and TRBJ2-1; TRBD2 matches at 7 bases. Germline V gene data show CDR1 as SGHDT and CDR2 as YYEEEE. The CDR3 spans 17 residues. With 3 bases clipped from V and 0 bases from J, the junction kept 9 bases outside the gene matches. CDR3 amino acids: CASSWARLAASYNEQFF. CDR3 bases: TGTGCCAGCAGCTGGGCCCGGCTAGCGGCCTCCTACAATGAGCAGTTCTTC.

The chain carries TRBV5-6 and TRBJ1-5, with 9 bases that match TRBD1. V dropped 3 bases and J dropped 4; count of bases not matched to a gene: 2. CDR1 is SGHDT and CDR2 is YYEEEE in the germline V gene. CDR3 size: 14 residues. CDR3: CASSSDRGNQPQHF. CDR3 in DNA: TGTGCCAGCAGCTCGGACAGGGGAAATCAGCCCCAGCATTTT. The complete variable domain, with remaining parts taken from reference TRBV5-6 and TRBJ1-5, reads DAGVTQSPTHLIKTRGQQVTLRCSPKSGHDTVSWYQQALGQGPQFIFQYYEEEERQRGNFPDRFSGHQFPNYSSELNVNALLLGDSALYLCASSSDRGNQPQHFGDGTRLSIL.

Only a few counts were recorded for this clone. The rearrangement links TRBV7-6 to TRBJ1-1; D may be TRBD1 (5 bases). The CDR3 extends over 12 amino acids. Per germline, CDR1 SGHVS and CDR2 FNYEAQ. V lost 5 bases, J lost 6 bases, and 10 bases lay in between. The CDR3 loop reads CASSPWGAEAFF. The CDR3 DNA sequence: TGTGCCAGCAGCCCGTGGGGGGCTGAAGCTTTCTTT.

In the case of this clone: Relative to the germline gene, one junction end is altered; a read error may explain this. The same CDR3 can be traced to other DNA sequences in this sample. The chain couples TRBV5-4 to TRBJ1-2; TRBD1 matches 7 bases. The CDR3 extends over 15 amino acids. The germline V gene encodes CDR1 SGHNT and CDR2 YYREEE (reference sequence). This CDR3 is CASNVPGQRNYGYTF. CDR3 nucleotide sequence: TGTGCCAGCAACGTCCCGGGACAGCGTAACTACGGCTACACCTTC.

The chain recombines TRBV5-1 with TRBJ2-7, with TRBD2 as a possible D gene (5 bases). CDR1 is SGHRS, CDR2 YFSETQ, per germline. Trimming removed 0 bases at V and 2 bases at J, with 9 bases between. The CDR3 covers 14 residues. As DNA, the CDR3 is TGCGCCAGCAGCTTGGAAGCGGCCCCCTACGAGCAGTACTTC. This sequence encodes CASSLEAAPYEQYF.

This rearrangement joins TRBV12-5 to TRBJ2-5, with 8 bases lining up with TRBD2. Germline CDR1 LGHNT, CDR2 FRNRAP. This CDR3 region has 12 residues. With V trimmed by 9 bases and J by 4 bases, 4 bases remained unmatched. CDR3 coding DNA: TGTGCTAGCGGGGGGGTAGGAGAGACCCAGTACTTC. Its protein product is CASGGVGETQYF.

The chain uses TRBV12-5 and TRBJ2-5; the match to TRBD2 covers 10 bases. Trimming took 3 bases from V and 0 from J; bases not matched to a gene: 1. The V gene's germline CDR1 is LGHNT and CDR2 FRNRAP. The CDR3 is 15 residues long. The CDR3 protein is CASGFTSGDQETQYF. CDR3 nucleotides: TGTGCTAGTGGTTTTACTAGCGGGGACCAAGAGACCCAGTACTTC.

The CDR3 reads CASSPQNRVDTQYF. The CDR3, as DNA: TGTGCCAGCTCACCACAAAACAGGGTCGACACGCAGTATTTT. This chain connects TRBV18 to TRBJ2-3, with D possibly TRBD1 on 6 matching bases. V lost 1 base and J lost 9, with 14 bases in between. The CDR3 length is 14 residues. Per the germline V gene, CDR1 is KGHSH and CDR2 is LQKENI.

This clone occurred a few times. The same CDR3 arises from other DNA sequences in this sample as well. The CDR3 bases are TGCGCCAGCAGCTTGGGGGACAGGGGTCAGCCCCAGCATTTT. Protein product: CASSLGDRGQPQHF. The chain combines TRBV5-1 with TRBJ1-5, with TRBD1 matching 10 bases. The CDR3 consists of 14 residues. Germline V gene lookup returns CDR1 SGHRS and CDR2 YFSETQ. Losses at the gene ends were 0 bases for V and 6 bases for J; bases not matched to a gene: 0.

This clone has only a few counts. DNA for the CDR3: TGTGCCAGCAGTTGGGGACAGGGGCCGTCCACAGATACGCAGTATTTT. Amino acid sequence: CASSWGQGPSTDTQYF. The chain carries TRBV6-5 and TRBJ2-3; TRBD1 agrees at 10 bases. V was pared by 4 bases and J by 2 bases, with 6 bases of the junction left unmatched. CDR1 is MNHEY, CDR2 SVGAGI, per germline. This CDR3 comprises 16 residues.

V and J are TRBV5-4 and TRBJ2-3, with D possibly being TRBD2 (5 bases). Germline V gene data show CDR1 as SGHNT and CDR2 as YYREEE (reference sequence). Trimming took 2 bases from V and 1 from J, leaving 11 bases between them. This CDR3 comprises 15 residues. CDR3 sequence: CASSLAEAGTDTQYF. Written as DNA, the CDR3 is TGTGCCAGCAGCTTAGCGGAGGCGGGCACAGATACGCAGTATTTT.

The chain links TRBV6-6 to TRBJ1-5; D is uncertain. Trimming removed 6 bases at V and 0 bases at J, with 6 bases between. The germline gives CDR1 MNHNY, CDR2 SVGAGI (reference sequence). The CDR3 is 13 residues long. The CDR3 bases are TGTGCCAGCAGCCGTATTAGCAATCAGCCCCAGCATTTT. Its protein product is CASSRISNQPQHF.

The CDR3 is CSVDSGENYEQYF. The CDR3 DNA follows: TGCAGCGTTGATTCCGGGGAGAACTACGAGCAGTACTTC. J is TRBJ2-7 and V is TRBV29-1, with D possibly TRBD2 on 5 matching bases. This CDR3 spans 13 amino acids. V gave up 3 bases and J gave up 3 bases, with 12 bases separating them. Germline V gene data show CDR1 as SQVTM and CDR2 as ANQGSEA.

The CDR3 sequence: CASSQAGFPSTDTQYF. The DNA of the CDR3 is TGCGCCAGCAGCCAAGCGGGATTCCCCAGCACAGATACGCAGTATTTT. The rearrangement joins TRBV4-1 to TRBJ2-3; perhaps TRBD2 as D (5 bases). The CDR3 is 16 residues long. The V and J ends lost 1 base and 0 bases respectively, with 11 bases between them. Germline loops: CDR1 MGHRA, CDR2 YSYEKL.